This T cell receptor (beta chain) was sequenced for a study of T cell repertoires in cytomegalovirus infection. At the level of the study: Evidence of both CMV infection and a matching HLA type came from public TCR beta signatures. Study observations and caveats: Summed public TCR beta family frequency identified CMV carriers bearing the relevant HLA. The ex vivo response was dominated by HLA-C-restricted CMV-specific TCR beta clonotypes.

TCRdb reanalysed the reads using MiXCR and keeps one entry per CDR3 protein. The table includes 250,000 or so distinct CDR3 sequences, around an eighth detected once. In the case of this clonotype: Its antigen is unknown.

The CDR3 consists of 14 residues. CDR1 and CDR2 from the germline V gene are SGHAT and FQNNGV. The V and J ends lost 2 bases and 6 bases respectively, with 13 bases between them. The source is a human donor in good health (CMV status not recorded). Some clones in this sample may be carry-over from other donors' samples. Sequenced: PBMCs. The J gene is TRBJ1-1, the V gene TRBV11-2; a possible D gene is TRBD1 (5 bases). DNA of the CDR3: TGTGCCAGCAGCTTATTCATTGAGGGGCCTGAAGCTTTCTTT. It codes for CASSLFIEGPEAFF.